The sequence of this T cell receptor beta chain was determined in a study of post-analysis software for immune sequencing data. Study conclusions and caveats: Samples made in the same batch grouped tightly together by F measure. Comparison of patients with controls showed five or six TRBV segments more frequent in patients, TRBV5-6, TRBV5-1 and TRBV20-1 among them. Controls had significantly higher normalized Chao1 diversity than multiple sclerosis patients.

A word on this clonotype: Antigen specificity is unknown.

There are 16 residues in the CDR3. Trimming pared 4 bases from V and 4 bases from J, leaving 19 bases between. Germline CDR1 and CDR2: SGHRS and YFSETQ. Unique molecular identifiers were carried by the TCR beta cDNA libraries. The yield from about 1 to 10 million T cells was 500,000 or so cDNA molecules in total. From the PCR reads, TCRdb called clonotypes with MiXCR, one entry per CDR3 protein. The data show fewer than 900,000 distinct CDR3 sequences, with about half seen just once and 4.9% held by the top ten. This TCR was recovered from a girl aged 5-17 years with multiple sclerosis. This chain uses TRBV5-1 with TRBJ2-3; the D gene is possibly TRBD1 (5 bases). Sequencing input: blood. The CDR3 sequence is CASSPYLGLEADTQYF. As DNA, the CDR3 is TGCGCCAGCAGCCCCTACCTGGGGCTCGAAGCAGATACGCAGTATTTT.